Listed below are T cell receptor beta chains from one sample, sequenced in a study of identical twins. TCRdb recomputed calls from the 5' RACE reads with MiXCR, one row per CDR3 protein. The data hold 550,000 to 700,000 distinct CDR3 sequences, with around 21% observed a single time. This sample was shared with a second study, whose subject was T cells expressing NK-cell markers.

Material for sequencing was PBMCs. Every receptor here comes from a woman under 30 in good health. Each CDR3 is given with its conserved first and last residue. Each record gives: clone size, J gene, D gene, V gene, CDR3 protein, CDR3 DNA. D genes are given only for firm matches. Not all rows give a size; the values are once, few, many and, for expanded clones, a class.

>.|TRBJ2-5|.|TRBV18
CASSPPSSAETQYF
TGTGCCAGCTCACCACCCAGTTCCGCAGAGACCCAGTACTTC
>.|TRBJ2-2|.|TRBV14
CASSQVAGRTGELFF
TGTGCCAGCAGCCAAGTCGCAGGGCGTACCGGGGAGCTGTTTTTT
>few|TRBJ2-7|TRBD1|TRBV12-3/TRBV12-4
CASRGPRDRVHEQYF
TGTGCCAGCAGGGGCCCCCGGGACAGGGTACACGAGCAGTACTTC
>once|TRBJ1-3|.|TRBV2
CASSDNRFSGNTIYF
TGTGCCAGCAGTGATAACAGATTCTCTGGAAACACCATATATTTT
>few|TRBJ2-7|.|TRBV27
CASSSTGHHSYEQYF
TGTGCCAGCAGTTCTACAGGGCACCACTCCTACGAGCAGTACTTC
>few|TRBJ2-3|.|TRBV12-3/TRBV12-4
CASSEQGPTDTQYF
TGTGCCAGCAGCGAACAGGGTCCCACAGATACGCAGTATTTT
>.|TRBJ1-4|TRBD1|TRBV20-1
CSAGAGTGTEKLFF
TGCAGTGCTGGGGCCGGGACAGGGACTGAAAAACTGTTTTTT
>few|TRBJ2-5|.|TRBV20-1
CSARSNGETQYF
TGCAGTGCTAGGAGCAACGGAGAGACCCAGTACTTC
>many|TRBJ2-5|.|TRBV2
CASSVASWQETQYF
TGTGCCAGCAGTGTGGCTAGTTGGCAAGAGACCCAGTACTTC
>.|TRBJ2-5|TRBD2|TRBV9
CASSLRTSGGETQYF
TGTGCCAGCAGCCTCAGGACTAGCGGGGGTGAGACCCAGTACTTC
>few|TRBJ2-5|TRBD2|TRBV10-3
CAIGGLAQETQYF
TGTGCCATCGGGGGACTAGCGCAAGAGACCCAGTACTTC
>many|TRBJ1-3|.|TRBV20-1
CSARGPGSSGNTIYF
TGCAGTGCTAGAGGGCCAGGCAGCTCTGGAAACACCATATATTTT
>.|TRBJ2-7|TRBD1|TRBV4-3
CASSQDRTGIYHEQYF
TGCGCCAGCAGCCAAGATAGGACAGGCATTTATCACGAGCAGTACTTC
>.|TRBJ2-1|.|TRBV5-1
CASSLVVIASANEQFF
TGCGCCAGCAGCTTGGTGGTAATAGCGTCTGCCAATGAGCAGTTCTTC
>few|TRBJ2-1|TRBD2|TRBV20-1
CSARPGLAFPVYNEQFF
TGCAGTGCTAGACCAGGACTAGCCTTTCCTGTGTACAATGAGCAGTTCTTC
>.|TRBJ2-7|.|TRBV6-5
CASSYSPDGSSYEQYF
TGTGCCAGCAGTTACTCCCCGGACGGAAGCTCCTACGAGCAGTACTTC
>.|TRBJ2-1|.|TRBV5-1
CASSSGTHYNEQFF
TGCGCCAGTTCCAGTGGGACCCACTACAATGAGCAGTTCTTC
>.|TRBJ2-7|.|TRBV30
CAWSPGTVPYEQYF
TGTGCCTGGAGTCCTGGGACGGTCCCCTACGAGCAGTACTTC
>many|TRBJ2-7|.|TRBV12-3/TRBV12-4
CASSLSGTSYEQYF
TGTGCCAGCAGTTTATCGGGGACCTCCTACGAGCAGTACTTC
>.|TRBJ1-2|.|TRBV7-9
CASSLRDKNYGYTF
TGTGCCAGCAGCTTAAGGGACAAGAACTATGGCTACACCTTC
>.|TRBJ2-1|.|TRBV3-1
CASSQAGWDEQFF
TGTGCCAGCAGCCAGGCGGGGTGGGATGAGCAGTTCTTC
>few|TRBJ1-5|.|TRBV3-1
CASSQEGGSQPQHF
TGTGCCAGCAGCCAAGAGGGCGGGAGCCAGCCCCAGCATTTT
>.|TRBJ2-7|TRBD2|TRBV20-1
CSARPLAGGTYEQYF
TGCAGTGCTAGACCACTAGCGGGGGGGACCTACGAGCAGTACTTC
>few|TRBJ1-1|.|TRBV20-1
CSASRSEAFF
TGCAGTGCTAGTAGATCTGAAGCTTTCTTT
>few|TRBJ2-7|TRBD2|TRBV5-5
CASSFDPPTSGSYEQYF
TGTGCCAGCAGCTTTGATCCCCCGACTAGCGGTAGCTACGAGCAGTACTTC
>few|TRBJ2-3|TRBD1|TRBV7-2
CASSFRGTVVDTQYF
TGTGCCAGCAGCTTCCGTGGGACAGTAGTAGATACGCAGTATTTT
>many|TRBJ1-1|.|TRBV6-5
CASSYSGTGNTEAFF
TGTGCCAGCAGCTACTCCGGGACGGGGAACACTGAAGCTTTCTTT
>few|TRBJ1-1|.|TRBV5-6
CASSSEVEAFF
TGTGCCAGCAGCTCCGAGGTTGAAGCTTTCTTT
>few|TRBJ2-3|.|TRBV4-1
CASSQVWGRQGTDTQYF
TGCGCCAGCAGCCAAGTATGGGGGAGGCAGGGCACAGATACGCAGTATTTT
>few|TRBJ2-7|.|TRBV7-3
CASSFSPGHEQYF
TGTGCCAGCAGCTTTTCTCCCGGACACGAGCAGTACTTC
>few|TRBJ1-6|.|TRBV4-2
CASSQVGSSPLHF
TGTGCCAGCAGCCAAGTCGGGTCCTCACCCCTCCACTTT
>few|TRBJ2-7|TRBD2|TRBV20-1
CSASGGTSGRSTSAEQYF
TGCAGTGCTAGTGGGGGGACTAGCGGGAGGTCAACCTCGGCCGAGCAGTACTTC
>few|TRBJ2-1|TRBD2|TRBV15
CATGAFGREQFF
TGTGCCACCGGGGCATTCGGGAGGGAGCAGTTCTTC
>.|TRBJ2-7|TRBD2|TRBV3-1
CAAGGLANGYEQYF
TGTGCCGCGGGGGGGCTGGCAAATGGCTACGAGCAGTACTTC
>few|TRBJ2-1|.|TRBV6-5
CASSYSVASAYNEQFF
TGTGCCAGCAGTTACTCCGTGGCTAGCGCATACAATGAGCAGTTCTTC
>few|TRBJ1-2|TRBD1|TRBV9
CASSRSTGTEGYTF
TGTGCCAGCAGCCGCAGTACAGGGACAGAGGGCTACACCTTC
>.|TRBJ2-5|TRBD2|TRBV3-1
CASSQGKRGGVGMETQYF
TGTGCCAGCAGCCAAGGGAAGCGGGGGGGCGTTGGTATGGAGACCCAGTACTTC
>.|TRBJ2-1|.|TRBV12-3/TRBV12-4
CASSLISQGSGEQFF
TGTGCCAGCAGCCTAATATCACAGGGCTCCGGGGAGCAGTTCTTC
>.|TRBJ2-5|.|TRBV4-3
CASSQDLTETQYF
TGCGCCAGCAGCCAAGATCTTACCGAGACCCAGTACTTC
>many|TRBJ1-3|.|TRBV9
CASSVWGSVTGNTIYF
TGTGCCAGCAGCGTTTGGGGGAGCGTAACTGGAAACACCATATATTTT
>.|TRBJ2-3|.|TRBV20-1
CSASEVGVTNTQYF
TGCAGTGCTAGCGAAGTTGGGGTAACGAATACGCAGTATTTT
>few|TRBJ2-7|.|TRBV27
CASSLAGFGYEQYF
TGTGCCAGCAGTTTAGCGGGATTTGGGTACGAGCAGTACTTC
>.|TRBJ1-1|.|TRBV29-1
CSPLKMNFQTEAFF
TGCAGCCCCCTCAAGATGAACTTTCAAACTGAAGCTTTCTTT
>.|TRBJ1-1|.|TRBV20-1
CSARAVTEAFF
TGCAGTGCTAGGGCCGTGACTGAAGCTTTCTTT
>.|TRBJ2-1|TRBD2|TRBV15
CATSRDLAGGFYNEQFF
TGTGCCACCAGCAGAGATCTAGCGGGAGGCTTCTACAATGAGCAGTTCTTC
>.|TRBJ2-2|.|TRBV6-2/TRBV6-3
CASSYARRTNTGELFF
TGTGCCAGCAGTTACGCTCGCAGGACGAACACCGGGGAGCTGTTTTTT
>.|TRBJ2-3|.|TRBV12-3/TRBV12-4
CASSFRTDTDTQYF
TGTGCCAGCAGTTTCCGGACAGACACAGATACGCAGTATTTT
>few|TRBJ2-3|.|TRBV4-2
CASSQGGLEGDTQYF
TGTGCCAGCAGCCAAGGAGGGCTGGAGGGGGATACGCAGTATTTT
>.|TRBJ1-2|TRBD1|TRBV10-3
CAIRASGGGYTF
TGTGCCATCAGAGCGTCAGGGGGCGGCTACACCTTC
>.|TRBJ2-1|TRBD2|TRBV20-1
CSARPLLTSGRGNEQFF
TGCAGTGCTAGACCTCTCTTGACTAGCGGGAGAGGCAATGAGCAGTTCTTC
>.|TRBJ2-3|.|TRBV5-5
CASIYGTRTDTQYF
TGTGCCAGCATCTACGGGACTCGCACAGATACGCAGTATTTT
>.|TRBJ1-1|.|TRBV2
CASTGTLEAFF
TGTGCCAGCACCGGGACATTAGAAGCTTTCTTT
>few|TRBJ2-7|.|TRBV12-3/TRBV12-4
CASSTIIYEQYF
TGTGCCAGCAGTACCATCATCTACGAGCAGTACTTC